This T cell receptor beta chain was sequenced during a study of CD8 T cells in ankylosing spondylitis. Broader study findings: Prior work had noted some motif variants in reactive arthritis blood and synovial fluid. What appeared characteristic of ankylosing spondylitis blood was a TCR beta motif of eight or nine highly homologous variants. Disease-associated clones were reportedly significantly overrepresented in matched ankylosing spondylitis synovial fluid. CD8+ disease-linked clones were present at relatively low frequencies in blood.

This clonotype was seen more than once but under ten times. The target antigen is unknown. The TCR beta libraries were generated through quantitative 5'-RACE incorporating molecular barcodes. TCRdb analysed the 5' RACE reads with MiXCR anew, one entry per CDR3 protein. The top ten clones hold over 15% of a sample with around 770,000 distinct CDR3 sequences, 15% to 20% of them seen once. Germline CDR1 and CDR2: SGHNT and YYREEE (reference sequence). The CDR3 is made up of 14 amino acids. With 3 bases clipped from V and 8 bases from J, the junction kept 7 bases outside the gene matches. The sequence came from a male donor with ankylosing spondylitis. The sample was blood, either unsorted or a sorted T cell fraction (not recorded which). This chain links TRBV5-4 with TRBJ2-1; 8 nucleotides agree with TRBD1. In DNA form, the CDR3 reads TGTGCCAGCAGCTACCGGGACAGGTCCGATGAGCAGTTCTTC. Its translation is CASSYRDRSDEQFF.